Below, one T cell receptor beta chain is given with its context. The record originates from a study of early T cells in non-severe SARS-CoV-2 infection. V shed 8 bases and J shed 6 bases, with 17 bases lying between them. The CDR3 has 14 amino acids. Germline V lookup: CDR1 WSHSY, CDR2 SAAADI. TCRdb analysed the 5' RACE reads with MiXCR anew, one entry per CDR3 protein. The data hold just over 60,000 distinct CDR3 sequences, with 8.5% to 9.5% observed a single time. Sequencing input: whole blood. The receptor was derived from an adult who was a healthcare worker with PCR-confirmed SARS-CoV-2 infection or an uninfected control (not recorded which). The chain joins TRBV10-2 to TRBJ1-5, with D maybe TRBD1 (5 bases). The CDR3 DNA sequence: TGCGCCAGCTGCAAACAGGTTGGAAGTCAGCCCCAGCATTTT. It encodes CASCKQVGSQPQHF.